The TCR beta chain described here comes from a study of identical twins. The junction had 9 bases not matched to a gene; V was cut back by 2 bases and J by 0 bases. CDR3 size: 17 residues. Germline CDR1 reads MDHEN; CDR2 reads SYDVKM. One entry per CDR3 protein results from TCRdb running MiXCR on the 5' RACE reads. The sample records 200,000 to 300,000 distinct CDR3 sequences, 5.5% to 8% being singletons. The sample was also reused in another study, on yellow fever vaccine responses in identical twins. That report notes: Twins' vaccine T cell response reportedly gave the appearance of partial convergence and partial personalization.

This chain uses TRBV28 with TRBJ2-5; 7 nucleotides line up with TRBD1. Sequenced sample: memory (CD45RO+) T cells sorted from blood. The source is a woman aged 18-29 years in good health. Here the CDR3 reads CASSLDPGTVYQETQYF. CDR3 DNA: TGTGCCAGCAGTTTAGATCCCGGGACAGTGTACCAAGAGACCCAGTACTTC. The complete variable domain, with remaining parts taken from reference TRBV28 and TRBJ2-5, reads DVKVTQSSRYLVKRTGEKVFLECVQDMDHENMFWYRQDPGLGLRLIYFSYDVKMKEKGDIPEGYSVSREKKERFSLILESASTNQTSMYLCASSLDPGTVYQETQYFGPGTRLLVL.